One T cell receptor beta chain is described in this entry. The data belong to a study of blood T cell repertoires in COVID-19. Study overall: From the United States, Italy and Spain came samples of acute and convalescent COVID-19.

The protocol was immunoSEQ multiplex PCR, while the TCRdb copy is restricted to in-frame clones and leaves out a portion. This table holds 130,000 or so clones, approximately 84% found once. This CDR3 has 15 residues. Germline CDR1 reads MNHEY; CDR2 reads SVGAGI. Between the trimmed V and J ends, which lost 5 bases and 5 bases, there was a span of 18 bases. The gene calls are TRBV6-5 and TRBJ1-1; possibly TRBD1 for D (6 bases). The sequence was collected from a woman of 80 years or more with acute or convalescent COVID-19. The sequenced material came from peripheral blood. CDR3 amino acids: CASSPIRRGRTEAFF. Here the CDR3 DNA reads TGTGCCAGCAGTCCCATACGCAGGGGCAGGACTGAAGCTTTCTTT.